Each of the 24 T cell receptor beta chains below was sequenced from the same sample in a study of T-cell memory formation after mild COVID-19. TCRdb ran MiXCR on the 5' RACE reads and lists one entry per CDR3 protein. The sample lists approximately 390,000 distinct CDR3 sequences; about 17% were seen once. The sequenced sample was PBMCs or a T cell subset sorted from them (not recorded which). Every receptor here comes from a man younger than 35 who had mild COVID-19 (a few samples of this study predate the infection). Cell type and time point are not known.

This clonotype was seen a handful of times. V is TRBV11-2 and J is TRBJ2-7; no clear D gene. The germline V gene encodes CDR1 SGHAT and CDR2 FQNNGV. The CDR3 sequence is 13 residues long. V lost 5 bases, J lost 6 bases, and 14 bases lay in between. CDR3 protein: CASSLNSGGEQYV. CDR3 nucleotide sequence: TGTGCCAGCAGCCTGAACTCCGGCGGCGAGCAGTACGTC.

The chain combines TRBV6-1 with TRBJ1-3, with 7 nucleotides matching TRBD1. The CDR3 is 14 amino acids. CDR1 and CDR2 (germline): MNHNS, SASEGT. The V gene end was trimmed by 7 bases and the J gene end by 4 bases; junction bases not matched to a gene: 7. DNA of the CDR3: TGTGCCAGCACCCTAGACAGGGACGGAAACACCATATATTTT. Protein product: CASTLDRDGNTIYF.

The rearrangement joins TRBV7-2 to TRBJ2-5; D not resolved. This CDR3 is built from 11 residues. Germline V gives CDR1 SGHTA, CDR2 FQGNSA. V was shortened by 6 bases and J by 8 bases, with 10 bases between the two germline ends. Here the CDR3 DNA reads TGTGCCAGCAGAAGCGACCTTACCCAGTACTTC. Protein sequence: CASRSDLTQYF.

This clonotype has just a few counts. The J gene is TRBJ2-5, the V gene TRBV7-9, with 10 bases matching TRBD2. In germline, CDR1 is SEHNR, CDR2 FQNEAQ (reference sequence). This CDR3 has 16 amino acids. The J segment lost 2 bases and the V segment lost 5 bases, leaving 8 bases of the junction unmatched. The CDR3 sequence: CASSTLAGVEQETQYF. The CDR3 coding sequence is TGTGCCAGCAGCACCCTAGCGGGGGTGGAGCAAGAGACCCAGTACTTC.

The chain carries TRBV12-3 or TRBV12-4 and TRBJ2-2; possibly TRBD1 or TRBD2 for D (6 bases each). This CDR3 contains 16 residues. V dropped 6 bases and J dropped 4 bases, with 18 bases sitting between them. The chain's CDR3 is CASSQNGGGITGELFF. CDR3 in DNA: TGTGCCAGCAGCCAAAACGGGGGCGGAATCACCGGGGAGCTGTTTTTT.

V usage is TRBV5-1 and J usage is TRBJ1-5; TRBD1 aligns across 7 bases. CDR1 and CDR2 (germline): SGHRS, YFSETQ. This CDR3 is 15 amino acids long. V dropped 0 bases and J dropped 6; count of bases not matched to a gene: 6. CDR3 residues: CASSLGDSPGQPQHF. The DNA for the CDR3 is TGCGCCAGCAGCTTGGGGGACAGCCCGGGTCAGCCCCAGCATTTT.

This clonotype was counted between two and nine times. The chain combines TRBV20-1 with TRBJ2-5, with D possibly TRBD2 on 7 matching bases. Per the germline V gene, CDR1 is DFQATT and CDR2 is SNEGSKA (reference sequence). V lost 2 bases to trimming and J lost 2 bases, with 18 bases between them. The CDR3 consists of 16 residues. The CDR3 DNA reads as TGCAGTGCTAGACTTGTCGGGGGGCATACACAAGAGACCCAGTACTTC. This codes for CSARLVGGHTQETQYF.

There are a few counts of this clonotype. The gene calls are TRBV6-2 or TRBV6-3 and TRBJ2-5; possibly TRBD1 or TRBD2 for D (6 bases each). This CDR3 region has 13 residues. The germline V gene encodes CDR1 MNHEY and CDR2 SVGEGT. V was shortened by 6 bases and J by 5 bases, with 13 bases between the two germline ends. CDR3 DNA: TGTGCCAGCAGGGCGGGACACCGGGAGACCCAGTACTTC. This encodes CASRAGHRETQYF.

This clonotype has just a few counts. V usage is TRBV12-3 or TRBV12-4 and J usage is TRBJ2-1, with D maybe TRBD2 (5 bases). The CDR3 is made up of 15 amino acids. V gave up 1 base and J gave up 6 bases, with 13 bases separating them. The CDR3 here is CASSLDPGSLNEQFF. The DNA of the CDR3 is TGTGCCAGCAGTTTAGATCCGGGGTCGCTCAATGAGCAGTTCTTC.

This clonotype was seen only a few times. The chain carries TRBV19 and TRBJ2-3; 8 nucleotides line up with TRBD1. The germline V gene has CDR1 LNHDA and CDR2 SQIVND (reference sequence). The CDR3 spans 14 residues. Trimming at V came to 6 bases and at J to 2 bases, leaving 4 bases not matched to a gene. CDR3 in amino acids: CASRHQGATDTQYF. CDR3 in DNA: TGTGCCAGTAGGCACCAGGGGGCCACAGATACGCAGTATTTT.

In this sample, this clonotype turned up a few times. In DNA, the CDR3 is TGTGCCAGCAGATCGTGGGACACCGGGGAGCTGTTTTTT. This encodes CASRSWDTGELFF. The gene calls are TRBV28 and TRBJ2-2; D not certain. Trimming pared 6 bases from V and 3 bases from J, leaving 8 bases between. Germline V gene lookup returns CDR1 MDHEN and CDR2 SYDVKM. This CDR3 is 13 amino acids long.

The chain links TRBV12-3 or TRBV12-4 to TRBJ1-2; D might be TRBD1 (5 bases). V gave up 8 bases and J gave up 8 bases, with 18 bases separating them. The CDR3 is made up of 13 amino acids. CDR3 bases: TGTGCCAGCTCCTCGGAGAGGGGTAGGGGCTACACCTTC. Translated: CASSSERGRGYTF.

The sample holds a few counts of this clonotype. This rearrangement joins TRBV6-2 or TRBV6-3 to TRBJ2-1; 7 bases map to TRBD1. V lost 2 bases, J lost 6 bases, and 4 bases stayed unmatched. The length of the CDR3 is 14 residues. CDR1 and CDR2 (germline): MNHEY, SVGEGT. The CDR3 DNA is TGTGCCAGCAGTTACAAGACAGGGATCAATGAGCAGTTCTTC. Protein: CASSYKTGINEQFF.

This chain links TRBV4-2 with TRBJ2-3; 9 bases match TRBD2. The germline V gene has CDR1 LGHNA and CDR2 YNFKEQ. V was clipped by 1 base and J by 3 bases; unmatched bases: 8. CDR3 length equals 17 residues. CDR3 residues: CASSQATRGGWTDTQYF. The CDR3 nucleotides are TGTGCCAGCAGCCAAGCTACGCGGGGGGGCTGGACAGATACGCAGTATTTT.

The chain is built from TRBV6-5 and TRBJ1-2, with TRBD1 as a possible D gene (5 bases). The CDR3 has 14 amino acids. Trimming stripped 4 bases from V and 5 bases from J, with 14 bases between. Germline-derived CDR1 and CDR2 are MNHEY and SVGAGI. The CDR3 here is CASSSKQDVYGYTF. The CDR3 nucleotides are TGTGCCAGCAGTTCGAAACAGGACGTATATGGCTACACCTTC.

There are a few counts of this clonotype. This CDR3 reads CASSSPTTVNYGYTF. In DNA, the CDR3 is TGTGCCAGCAGTTCACCCACTACAGTTAACTATGGCTACACCTTC. The chain employs TRBV28 and TRBJ1-2; D call uncertain. CDR1 and CDR2 from the germline V gene are MDHEN and SYDVKM. The CDR3 consists of 15 residues. Trimming removed 4 bases at V and 1 base at J, with 13 bases between.

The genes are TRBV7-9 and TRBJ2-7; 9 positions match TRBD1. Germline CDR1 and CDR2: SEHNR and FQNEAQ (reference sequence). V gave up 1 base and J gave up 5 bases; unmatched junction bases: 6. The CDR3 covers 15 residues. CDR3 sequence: CASSLEGGQGDEQYF. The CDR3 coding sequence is TGTGCCAGCAGCTTAGAGGGGGGACAGGGCGACGAGCAGTACTTC. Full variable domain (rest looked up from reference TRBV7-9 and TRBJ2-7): DTGVSQNPRHKITKRGQNVTFRCDPISEHNRLYWYRQTLGQGPEFLTYFQNEAQLEKSRLLSDRFSAERPKGSFSTLEIQRTEQGDSAMYLCASSLEGGQGDEQYFGPGTRLTVT.

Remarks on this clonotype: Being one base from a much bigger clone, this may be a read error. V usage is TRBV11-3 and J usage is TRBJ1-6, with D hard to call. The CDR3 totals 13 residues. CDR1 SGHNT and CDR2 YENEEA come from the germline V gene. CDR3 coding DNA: TGTGCCAGCAGCTTAGAGCATAATTCACACCTCCACTTT. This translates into CASSLEHNSHLHF. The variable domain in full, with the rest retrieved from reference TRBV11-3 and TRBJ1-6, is EAGVVQSPRYKIIEKKQPVAFWCNPISGHNTLYWYLQNLGQGPELLIRYENEEAVDDSQLPKDRFSAERLKGVDSTLKIQPAELGDSAVYLCASSLEHNSHLHFGNGTRLTVT.

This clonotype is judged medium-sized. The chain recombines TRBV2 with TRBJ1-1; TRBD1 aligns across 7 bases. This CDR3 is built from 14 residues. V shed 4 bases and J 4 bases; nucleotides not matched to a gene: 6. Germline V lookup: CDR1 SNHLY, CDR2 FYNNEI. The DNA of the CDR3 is TGTGCCAGCAGTGGCAGACAGGGTAGCACTGAAGCTTTCTTT. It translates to CASSGRQGSTEAFF.

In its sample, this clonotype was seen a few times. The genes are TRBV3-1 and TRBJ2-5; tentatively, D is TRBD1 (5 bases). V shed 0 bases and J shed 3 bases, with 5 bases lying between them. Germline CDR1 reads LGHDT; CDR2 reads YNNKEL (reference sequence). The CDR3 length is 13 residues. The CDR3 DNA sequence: TGTGCCAGCAGCCAAGAGGACAAAGAGACCCAGTACTTC. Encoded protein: CASSQEDKETQYF.

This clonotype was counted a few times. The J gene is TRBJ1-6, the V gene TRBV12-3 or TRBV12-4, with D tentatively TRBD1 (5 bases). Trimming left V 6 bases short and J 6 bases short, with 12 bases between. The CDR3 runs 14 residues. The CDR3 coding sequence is TGTGCCAGCAGGTCCGGGACTCTTAATTCACCCCTCCACTTT. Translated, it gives CASRSGTLNSPLHF.

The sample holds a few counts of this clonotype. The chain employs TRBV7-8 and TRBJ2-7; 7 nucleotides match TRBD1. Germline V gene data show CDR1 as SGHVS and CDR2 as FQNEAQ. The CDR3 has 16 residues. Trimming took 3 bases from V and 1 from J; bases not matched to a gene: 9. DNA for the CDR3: TGTGCCAGCAGCTTCGGACAGGCAACAGGTTCCTACGAGCAGTACGTC. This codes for CASSFGQATGSYEQYV.

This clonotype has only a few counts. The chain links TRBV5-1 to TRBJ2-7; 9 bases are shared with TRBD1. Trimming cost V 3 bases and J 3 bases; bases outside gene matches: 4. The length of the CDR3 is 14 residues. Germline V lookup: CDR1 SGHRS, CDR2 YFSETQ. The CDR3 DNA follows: TGCGCCAGCAGCTCGGGACAGGGCGACTACGAGCAGTACGTC. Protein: CASSSGQGDYEQYV.

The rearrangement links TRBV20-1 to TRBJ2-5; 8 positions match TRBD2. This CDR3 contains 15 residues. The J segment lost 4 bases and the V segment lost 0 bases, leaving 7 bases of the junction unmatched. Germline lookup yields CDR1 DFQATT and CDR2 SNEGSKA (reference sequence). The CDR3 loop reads CSARDGTSILETQYF. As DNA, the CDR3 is TGCAGTGCTAGAGATGGGACTAGTATTTTAGAGACCCAGTACTTC.